These 3 T cell receptor beta chains were sequenced from one sample in a study of control samples from healthy donors and cancer patients. Sequencing was performed with immunoSEQ multiplex PCR; in TCRdb, only in-frame clones are kept and a portion is missing. The table includes about 130,000 clones, approximately 94% detected once. Material for sequencing was PBMCs. The source is a man between 45 and 60 years old with head and neck cancer.

This clone was seen a single time. This chain joins TRBV5-1 and TRBJ1-4; D gene ambiguous. The V gene lost 0 bases and the J gene lost 7 bases, with 13 bases spanning the gap. Germline loops: CDR1 SGHRS, CDR2 YFSETQ. This CDR3 comprises 15 residues. DNA for the CDR3: TGCGCCAGCAGCTTGGATCAGGCGCCTAGTGAAAAACTGTTTTTT. Translated: CASSLDQAPSEKLFF.

The V call is TRBV28, the J call TRBJ1-2, with D perhaps matching TRBD1 (6 bases). This CDR3 is built from 16 residues. Trimming shortened V by 2 bases and J by 0 bases, and 13 bases separated the two germline ends. Germline V gene data show CDR1 as MDHEN and CDR2 as SYDVKM. In nucleotides, the CDR3 is TGTGCCAGCAGTTTAGGGGGGGCGGGAGCTAACTATGGCTACACCTTC. It yields the protein CASSLGGAGANYGYTF.

The chain has TRBV19 and TRBJ1-2, with D possibly TRBD1 on 5 matching bases. Germline loops: CDR1 LNHDA, CDR2 SQIVND (reference sequence). V lost 4 bases and J lost 6, with 12 bases in between. CDR3 length: 13 residues. In DNA, the CDR3 is TGTGCCAGTAGTACCAGGGTAGTGGATGGCTACACCTTC. It is translated as CASSTRVVDGYTF.